The 29 T cell receptor beta chains below come from one sample, sequenced in a study of radiation and T cells in renal cell carcinoma. Documented time point: blood 4 weeks post-SBRT, at nephrectomy. The treatment denotes: 15 Gy SBRT to primary tumor, nephrectomy 4 weeks later. Repertoires were generated with immunoSEQ multiplex PCR, while TCRdb's copy carries only in-frame clones and drops some. The sample includes around 81,000 clones, just under 85% seen only once; the top ten take approximately 8.6%. The sample here was blood, taken from a patient whose treatment included radiotherapy and nephrectomy. Receptor source: a man over 45 with renal cell carcinoma.

The rearrangement links TRBV5-4 to TRBJ2-1; possibly TRBD2 for D (5 bases). The CDR3 length is 15 residues. Looked up from germline, CDR1 is SGHNT and CDR2 is YYREEE (reference sequence). V lost 3 bases to trimming and J lost 6 bases, with 16 bases between them. The CDR3 nucleotides are TGTGCCAGCAGCTCCCCGGCAGAGGGAAGCAATGAGCAGTTCTTC. Protein: CASSSPAEGSNEQFF. Looking up the rest from reference TRBV5-4 and TRBJ2-1 gives the full variable domain: ETGVTQSPTHLIKTRGQQVTLRCSSQSGHNTVSWYQQALGQGPQFIFQYYREEENGRGNFPPRFSGLQFPNYSSELNVNALELDDSALYLCASSSPAEGSNEQFFGPGTRLTVL.

The gene calls are TRBV5-4 and TRBJ2-2; either TRBD1 or TRBD2 may fit D (6 bases each). V was clipped by 0 bases and J by 3 bases, with 12 bases between them. The CDR3 runs to 16 residues. Germline V gene data show CDR1 as SGHNT and CDR2 as YYREEE (reference sequence). The CDR3 nucleotides are TGTGCCAGCAGCTTGGGAGGGGGGCCGCACACCGGGGAGCTGTTTTTT. The encoded protein is CASSLGGGPHTGELFF.

This rearrangement joins TRBV30 to TRBJ1-2; D ambiguous. The CDR3 consists of 14 residues. CDR1 is GTSNPN, CDR2 SVGIG, per germline (reference sequence). Trimming shortened V by 2 bases and J by 9 bases, and 19 bases separated the two germline ends. The CDR3 protein is CAWSHVDSIGSYTF. CDR3 coding DNA: TGTGCCTGGAGTCACGTCGACTCTATCGGGAGCTACACCTTC.

The rearrangement joins TRBV2 to TRBJ1-1; D gene ambiguous. V dropped 4 bases and J dropped 4 bases, with 7 bases sitting between them. The CDR3 extends over 12 amino acids. The germline V gene has CDR1 SNHLY and CDR2 FYNNEI. The CDR3 DNA follows: TGTGCCAGCAGTGGGCAGGTCACTGAAGCTTTCTTT. It is translated as CASSGQVTEAFF.

The DNA of the CDR3 is TGTGCCAGCAGCCCGTATGGCTCTGGAAACACCATATATTTT. It is translated as CASSPYGSGNTIYF. V is TRBV7-2 and J is TRBJ1-3; D not resolved. The CDR3 sequence is 14 residues long. Trimming cost V 5 bases and J 0 bases, with 8 bases left between them. CDR1 and CDR2 from the germline V gene are SGHTA and FQGNSA. The full variable domain, its missing parts supplied by reference TRBV7-2 and TRBJ1-3, is GAGVSQSPSNKVTEKGKDVELRCDPISGHTALYWYRQSLGQGLEFLIYFQGNSAPDKSGLPSDRFSAERTGGSVSTLTIQRTQQEDSAVYLCASSPYGSGNTIYFGEGSWLTVV.

The chain links TRBV29-1 to TRBJ2-1; tentatively, D is TRBD2 (5 bases). Germline V CDR1 and CDR2: SQVTM, ANQGSEA. V gave up 7 bases and J gave up 6 bases, with 10 bases separating them. CDR3 length: 11 residues. DNA for the CDR3: TGCAGCGCCGCAAGCGGCAATGAGCAGTTCTTC. Encoded protein: CSAASGNEQFF.

The gene calls are TRBV5-5 and TRBJ2-3; D gene unclear. CDR1 is SGHKS and CDR2 is YYEKEE in the germline V gene (reference sequence). The CDR3 has 15 residues. V lost 0 bases and J lost 0, with 8 bases in between. The CDR3 spells CASSLALVSTDTQYF. The CDR3 coding sequence is TGTGCCAGCAGCTTGGCCCTAGTTAGCACAGATACGCAGTATTTT.

This clone was recorded once. The DNA of the CDR3 is TGTGCCAGCAGCTTGGGACAGACCTCTGGGGCCAACGTCCTGACTTTC. Amino acids: CASSLGQTSGANVLTF. V usage is TRBV11-1 and J usage is TRBJ2-6; 7 positions agree with TRBD1. Trimming took 3 bases from V and 0 from J; bases not matched to a gene: 2. The CDR3 consists of 16 residues. Germline-derived CDR1 and CDR2 are SGHAT and FQDESV (reference sequence).

The J gene is TRBJ2-1, the V gene TRBV15; 12 bases agree with TRBD1. CDR1 is LNHNV, CDR2 YYDKDF, per germline (reference sequence). The CDR3 has 13 amino acids. Trimming took 5 bases from V and 12 from J; bases not matched to a gene: 5. The DNA for the CDR3 is TGTGCCACCAGCCGGGACAGGGGGCGCGTGCAGTTCTTC. This codes for CATSRDRGRVQFF. The whole variable domain, filled in from reference TRBV15 and TRBJ2-1, reads DAMVIQNPRYQVTQFGKPVTLSCSQTLNHNVMYWYQQKSSQAPKLLFHYYDKDFNNEADTPDNFQSRRPNTSFCFLDIRSPGLGDTAMYLCATSRDRGRVQFFGPGTRLTVL.

The chain has TRBV10-2 and TRBJ2-7, with a weak D call TRBD1 (6 bases). With 6 bases removed from V and 4 bases from J, the gap between germline ends came to 13 bases. This CDR3 has 13 residues. Germline CDR1 reads WSHSY; CDR2 reads SAAADI. For the CDR3, the DNA is TGCGCCAGCAGCCCAGGGGTGGTATACGAGCAGTACTTC. Its protein product is CASSPGVVYEQYF.

The chain joins TRBV14 to TRBJ2-2; no firm D call. The CDR3 covers 15 residues. The germline gives CDR1 SGHDN, CDR2 FVKESK. V was shortened by 2 bases and J by 1 base, with 8 bases between the two germline ends. The CDR3 bases are TGTGCCAGCAGCCAATCTCAGCGGAACACCGGGGAGCTGTTTTTT. Its translation: CASSQSQRNTGELFF.

The J gene is TRBJ2-2, the V gene TRBV2, with D possibly being TRBD2 (7 bases). V was cut by 4 bases and J by 4 bases, with 13 bases left in between. Germline V gene sequence: CDR1 SNHLY, CDR2 FYNNEI. The CDR3 spans 15 residues. The CDR3 DNA sequence: TGTGCCAGCAGTGCGGGGGGCTTAAGCACCGGGGAGCTGTTTTTT. This translates into CASSAGGLSTGELFF.

The genes are TRBV18 and TRBJ1-1, with D unresolved. The V end was cut by 2 bases, the J end by 0 bases, with 25 bases between. Germline CDR1 and CDR2: KGHSH and LQKENI. This CDR3 has 20 amino acids. The CDR3 sequence is CASSPGSLAHRQTLNTEAFF. In DNA, the CDR3 is TGTGCCAGCTCACCAGGTTCATTGGCGCATCGCCAGACCCTGAACACTGAAGCTTTCTTT.

This clone has at least ten counts. Different DNA sequences within this sample yield the same CDR3. The V gene is TRBV5-1, the J gene TRBJ1-1; D is unclear. Germline CDR1 is SGHRS and CDR2 is YFSETQ. The length of the CDR3 is 13 residues. Trimming took 4 bases from V and 0 from J, leaving 7 bases between them. The CDR3, as DNA: TGCGCCAGCAGCCCTATAGTGAACACTGAAGCTTTCTTT. It codes for CASSPIVNTEAFF.

The rearrangement joins TRBV5-4 to TRBJ2-2; D may be TRBD1 or TRBD2 (6 bases each). The V and J ends lost 3 bases and 6 bases respectively, with 18 bases between them. Looked up from germline, CDR1 is SGHNT and CDR2 is YYREEE (reference sequence). The CDR3 consists of 16 residues. CDR3 sequence (DNA): TGTGCCAGCAGCTGGGGGAGGACAGCCTCGGCCGGGGAGCTGTTTTTT. Its translation: CASSWGRTASAGELFF.

Of note for this clone: Different DNA sequences within this sample yield the same CDR3. The V and J genes are TRBV6-5 and TRBJ2-7; 7 bases agree with TRBD2. V was clipped by 4 bases and J by 0 bases; unmatched bases: 3. The CDR3 totals 14 residues. Germline CDR1 reads MNHEY; CDR2 reads SVGAGI. The CDR3 nucleotides read TGTGCCAGCAGTTCCCCGGGGGGCTCCTACGAGCAGTACTTC. Encoded protein: CASSSPGGSYEQYF.

The V call is TRBV5-5, the J call TRBJ1-3; a possible D gene is TRBD1 (5 bases). There are 15 residues in the CDR3. Germline V lookup: CDR1 SGHKS, CDR2 YYEKEE (reference sequence). V was cut by 3 bases and J by 3 bases, with 13 bases left in between. The CDR3 DNA follows: TGTGCCAGCAGCTGGGACGCCCTCCTTGGAAACACCATATATTTT. This gives the protein CASSWDALLGNTIYF.

In its sample, this clone was seen once. The rearrangement joins TRBV5-1 to TRBJ2-4, with 10 bases fitting TRBD1. This CDR3 spans 19 amino acids. Germline V gene data show CDR1 as SGHRS and CDR2 as YFSETQ. J gave up 1 base and V 0 bases, and 10 bases lay outside the gene matches. CDR3 protein: CASSLGRQGARLAKNIQYF. The CDR3 DNA is TGCGCCAGCAGCTTGGGCAGACAGGGGGCCCGACTGGCCAAAAACATTCAGTACTTC.

This chain connects TRBV4-3 to TRBJ1-2; 9 positions match TRBD1. CDR3 length: 14 amino acids. V lost 4 bases, J lost 4 bases, and 4 bases stayed unmatched. Germline V gives CDR1 LGHNA, CDR2 YSLEER. The CDR3 bases are TGCGCCAGCAGCCCGGACAGGGGTGGCTATGGCTACACCTTC. Encoded protein: CASSPDRGGYGYTF.

The genes are TRBV6-1 and TRBJ1-3; no clear D. CDR3 length: 15 amino acids. Trimming shortened V by 0 bases and J by 3 bases, and 9 bases separated the two germline ends. Germline loops: CDR1 MNHNS, CDR2 SASEGT. The CDR3 nucleotides read TGTGCCAGCAGTGAAGCGCCGGGGTATGGAAACACCATATATTTT. It codes for CASSEAPGYGNTIYF.

This sequence joins TRBV7-2 and TRBJ2-5, with 11 bases lining up with TRBD2. The CDR3 loop spans 17 amino acids. The V segment lost 5 bases and the J segment 1 base; nucleotides outside the gene matches: 9. In germline, CDR1 is SGHTA, CDR2 FQGNSA. The chain's CDR3 is CASSPRRLAGSQETQYF. CDR3 in DNA: TGTGCCAGCAGCCCCCGGCGACTAGCGGGAAGCCAAGAGACCCAGTACTTC.

This chain links TRBV10-3 with TRBJ1-2; 11 nucleotides line up with TRBD1. The ends lost 8 bases at V and 4 bases at J; junction bases unmatched: 12. Germline V lookup: CDR1 ENHRY, CDR2 SYGVKD. The CDR3 length is 16 residues. The CDR3 region has the DNA TGTGCCATCTTTCCTGGACAGGGGGCGCAGAGCTATGGCTACACCTTC. Encoded protein: CAIFPGQGAQSYGYTF.

The V call is TRBV6-5, the J call TRBJ1-3, with a weak D call TRBD1 (6 bases). Trimming shortened V by 5 bases and J by 7 bases, and 18 bases separated the two germline ends. Germline CDR1 MNHEY, CDR2 SVGAGI. The CDR3 has 15 amino acids. The CDR3 reads CASSLLHRDGNTIYF. The CDR3 DNA follows: TGTGCCAGCAGTCTGCTTCACAGGGATGGGAACACCATATATTTT.

V and J are TRBV5-1 and TRBJ2-1, with 11 bases that match TRBD1. Losses at the gene ends were 3 bases for V and 8 bases for J; bases not matched to a gene: 7. CDR1 SGHRS and CDR2 YFSETQ come from the germline V gene. The CDR3 contains 15 residues. CDR3 amino acids: CASSWTGGARYEQFF. The CDR3 nucleotides read TGCGCCAGCAGCTGGACAGGGGGCGCTAGGTATGAGCAGTTCTTC.

Only one count was recorded for this clone. V gene TRBV5-6 combines with J gene TRBJ1-2; D is unclear. The CDR3 has 12 amino acids. V was clipped by 5 bases and J by 0 bases, with 5 bases between them. Germline loops: CDR1 SGHDT, CDR2 YYEEEE. CDR3 in amino acids: CASSRANYGYTF. The CDR3 bases are TGTGCCAGCAGTAGGGCTAACTATGGCTACACCTTC.

The V call is TRBV9, the J call TRBJ1-1; a weak D match, TRBD1 (5 bases). Trimming took off 0 bases at V and 5 bases at J, with 14 bases between the two ends. Germline V gives CDR1 SGDLS, CDR2 YYNGEE. This CDR3 spans 15 amino acids. The CDR3 reads CASSVVRGGRTEAFF. The CDR3 DNA sequence: TGTGCCAGCAGCGTAGTAAGGGGAGGACGGACTGAAGCTTTCTTT.

V and J are TRBV19 and TRBJ2-1, with D possibly being TRBD1 (6 bases). CDR3 length: 15 amino acids. Deletions cut 6 bases from V and 1 base from J, with 13 bases between. CDR1 and CDR2 from the germline V gene are LNHDA and SQIVND (reference sequence). The CDR3 region is CASSPGTPSYNEQFF. CDR3 DNA: TGTGCCAGTAGCCCCGGGACACCTTCCTACAATGAGCAGTTCTTC.

The chain uses TRBV4-3 and TRBJ2-7; the match to TRBD1 covers 11 bases. Germline CDR1 reads LGHNA; CDR2 reads YSLEER. V dropped 4 bases and J dropped 4; count of bases not matched to a gene: 3. The length of the CDR3 is 14 residues. CDR3 loop: CASSPGQGEYEQYF. DNA of the CDR3: TGCGCCAGCAGCCCGGGACAGGGGGAATACGAGCAGTACTTC.

This chain uses TRBV18 with TRBJ2-7, with D tentatively TRBD2 (5 bases). CDR3 length: 15 residues. V shed 3 bases and J shed 3 bases, with 15 bases lying between them. The germline V gene encodes CDR1 KGHSH and CDR2 LQKENI. CDR3 sequence: CASSPGLTEFYEQYF. Written as DNA, the CDR3 is TGTGCCAGCTCACCCGGACTCACGGAATTCTACGAGCAGTACTTC. Full variable domain (remainder filled in from reference TRBV18 and TRBJ2-7): NAGVMQNPRHLVRRRGQEARLRCSPMKGHSHVYWYRQLPEEGLKFMVYLQKENIIDESGMPKERFSAEFPKEGPSILRIQQVVRGDSAAYFCASSPGLTEFYEQYFGPGTRLTVT.